These 9 T cell receptor beta chains originate from one sample sequenced in a study of T cell responses to AZD1222 COVID-19 vaccine. Only in-frame clones appear in the TCRdb table, and some are missing; sequencing was by immunoSEQ multiplex PCR. Seen here are tens of thousands of clones, roughly 92% observed once, and the top ten hold roughly 3.1%. The sample in question was peripheral blood, obtained 28 days after the second AZD1222 dose. These receptors came from an adult who received the AZD1222 COVID-19 vaccine.

The genes are TRBV7-8 and TRBJ2-6; D gene uncertain. Per germline, CDR1 SGHVS and CDR2 FQNEAQ. CDR3 length: 14 residues. Deletions cut 0 bases from V and 3 bases from J, with 3 bases between. The CDR3 loop is CASSLAHGANVLTF. The CDR3 coding sequence is TGTGCCAGCAGCTTAGCACATGGGGCCAACGTCCTGACTTTC. The full variable domain, rest sourced from reference TRBV7-8 and TRBJ2-6, is GAGVSQSPRYKVAKRGQDVALRCDPISGHVSLFWYQQALGQGPEFLTYFQNEAQLDKSGLPSDRFFAERPEGSVSTLKIQRTQQEDSAVYLCASSLAHGANVLTFGAGSRLTVL.

The chain joins TRBV3-1 (or the pseudogene TRBV3-2) to TRBJ1-2; D not resolved. Germline CDR1 is LGHDT and CDR2 is YNNKEL (reference sequence). This CDR3 contains 14 residues. Trimming pared 3 bases from V and 0 bases from J, leaving 8 bases between. The DNA for the CDR3 is TGTGCCAGCAGCCAGCTCAGTCCTAACTATGGCTACACCTTC. Protein: CASSQLSPNYGYTF.

This clone was recorded only once. The chain employs TRBV10-3 and TRBJ2-7, with D perhaps TRBD2 (6 bases). V gave up 1 base and J gave up 6 bases, with 13 bases separating them. Germline assignment: CDR1 ENHRY and CDR2 SYGVKD. The CDR3 extends over 14 amino acids. CDR3 sequence: CAISELSGRGEQYF. The CDR3 DNA is TGTGCCATCAGTGAGTTGTCAGGGCGGGGCGAGCAGTACTTC.

The chain carries TRBV5-4 and TRBJ2-2; 9 nucleotides align to TRBD1. Germline V gives CDR1 SGHNT, CDR2 YYREEE (reference sequence). With 4 bases clipped from V and 5 bases from J, the junction kept 12 bases outside the gene matches. The CDR3 spans 17 residues. CDR3 in amino acids: CASSQRQGVLITGELFF. For the CDR3, the DNA is TGTGCCAGCAGCCAAAGACAGGGGGTCCTGATAACCGGGGAGCTGTTTTTT.

This chain joins TRBV19 and TRBJ1-4, with TRBD1 identical over 8 bases. The V gene end was trimmed by 7 bases and the J gene end by 2 bases; junction bases not matched to a gene: 15. This CDR3 comprises 18 residues. The germline gives CDR1 LNHDA, CDR2 SQIVND (reference sequence). The CDR3 nucleotides read TGTGCCAGTACCCCCGGGAGGACAGGGATGTCGACTAATGAAAAACTGTTTTTT. Translated: CASTPGRTGMSTNEKLFF.

V and J are TRBV15 and TRBJ1-5; D uncertain. Trimming removed 0 bases at V and 2 bases at J, with 8 bases between. The V gene's germline CDR1 is LNHNV and CDR2 YYDKDF (reference sequence). This CDR3 contains 15 residues. CDR3 region: CATSRDGTGNQPQHF. CDR3 bases: TGTGCCACCAGCAGAGATGGTACCGGCAATCAGCCCCAGCATTTT.

The CDR3 loop is CASSLRSINYGYTF. The CDR3, as DNA: TGTGCCAGCAGTTTGCGGAGTATCAACTATGGCTACACCTTC. This chain uses TRBV6-5 with TRBJ1-2, with no clear D. V was pared by 4 bases and J by 2 bases, with 11 bases between. Germline V gene lookup returns CDR1 MNHEY and CDR2 SVGAGI. CDR3 length: 14 residues.

V usage is TRBV7-2 and J usage is TRBJ2-1; D is perhaps TRBD2 (6 bases). Germline-derived CDR1 and CDR2 are SGHTA and FQGNSA. The ends were cut back, 2 bases at V and 5 bases at J, with 10 bases in the middle. This CDR3 region has 14 residues. CDR3 loop: CASSLWGGDNEQFF. The CDR3 bases are TGTGCCAGCAGCTTATGGGGCGGGGACAATGAGCAGTTCTTC.

The sample holds one count of this clone. The junction departs from germline at one end; a sequencing error may be responsible. The chain recombines TRBV7-9 with TRBJ1-2; D is unclear. Germline lookup yields CDR1 SEHNR and CDR2 FQNEAQ (reference sequence). The CDR3 runs to 14 residues. The CDR3 is CTSSPEGANYGYTF. Written as DNA, the CDR3 is TGTACCAGCAGCCCCGAGGGAGCTAACTATGGCTACACCTTC. Variable domain in full (rest from reference TRBV7-9 and TRBJ1-2): DTGVSQNPRHKITKRGQNVTFRCDPISEHNRLYWYRQTLGQGPEFLTYFQNEAQLEKSRLLSDRFSAERPKGSFSTLEIQRTEQGDSAMYLCTSSPEGANYGYTFGSGTRLTVV.